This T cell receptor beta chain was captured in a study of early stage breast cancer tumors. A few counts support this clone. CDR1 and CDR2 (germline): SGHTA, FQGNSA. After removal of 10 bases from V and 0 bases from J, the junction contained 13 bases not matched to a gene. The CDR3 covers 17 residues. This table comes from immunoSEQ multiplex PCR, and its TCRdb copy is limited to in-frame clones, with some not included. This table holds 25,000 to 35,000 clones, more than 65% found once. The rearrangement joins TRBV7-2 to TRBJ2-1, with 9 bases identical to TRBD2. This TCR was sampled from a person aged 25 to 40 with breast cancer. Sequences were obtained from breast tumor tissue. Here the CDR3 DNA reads TGTGCCACCCGGGGTAGCGGGAGCGGGGTCTCCTACAATGAGCAGTTCTTC. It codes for CATRGSGSGVSYNEQFF.